The T cell receptor (beta chain) under discussion was sequenced for a study of shared clonotypes between healthy human individuals. Overall study: The people who gave samples were two women and a few men aged 18 to 49.

PCR replicates from unsorted PBMC used 250 to 300 ng DNA, and this amount was 25,000 to 35,000 T cell genomes. TCRdb's copy holds only in-frame clones and misses some; the assay was immunoSEQ multiplex PCR. Counted here are hundreds of thousands of clones, around 77% occurring once; the ten biggest clones make up about 12%. Sequences were obtained from PBMCs. The origin of this receptor is a woman between 40 and 55 years old in good health. Some clones in this sample may be carry-over from other donors' samples.

The CDR3 nucleotides read TGTGCCAGTAGGGTTACAGGACAGGGTGATGGCTATGGCTACACCTTC. Amino acid sequence: CASRVTGQGDGYGYTF. V is TRBV19 and J is TRBJ1-2, with 8 bases matching TRBD1. V trimming: 6 bases; J trimming: 4 bases; junction bases outside the gene matches: 13. The CDR3 runs to 16 residues. Germline CDR1 and CDR2: LNHDA and SQIVND (reference sequence). Looking up the rest from reference TRBV19 and TRBJ1-2 gives the full variable domain: DGGITQSPKYLFRKEGQNVTLSCEQNLNHDAMYWYRQDPGQGLRLIYYSQIVNDFQKGDIAEGYSVSREKKESFPLTVTSAQKNPTAFYLCASRVTGQGDGYGYTFGSGTRLTVV.